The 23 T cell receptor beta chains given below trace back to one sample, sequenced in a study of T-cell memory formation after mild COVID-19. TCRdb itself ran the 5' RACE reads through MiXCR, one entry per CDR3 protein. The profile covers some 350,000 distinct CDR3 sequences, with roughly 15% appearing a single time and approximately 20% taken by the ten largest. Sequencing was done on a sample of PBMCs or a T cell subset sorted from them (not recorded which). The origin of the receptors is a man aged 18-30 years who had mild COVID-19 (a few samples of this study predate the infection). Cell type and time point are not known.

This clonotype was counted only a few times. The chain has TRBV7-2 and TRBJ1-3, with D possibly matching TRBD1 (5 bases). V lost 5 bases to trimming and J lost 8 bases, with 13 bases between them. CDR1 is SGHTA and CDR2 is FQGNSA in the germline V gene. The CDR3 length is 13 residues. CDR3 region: CASSAGSRDTIYF. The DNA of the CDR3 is TGTGCCAGCAGCGCAGGGAGCAGGGACACCATATATTTT.

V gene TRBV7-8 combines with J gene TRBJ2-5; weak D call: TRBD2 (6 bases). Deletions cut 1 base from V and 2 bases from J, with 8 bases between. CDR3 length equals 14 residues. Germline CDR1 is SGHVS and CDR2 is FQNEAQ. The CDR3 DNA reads TGTGCCAGCAGCTTAGATGCGGGGCAAGAGACCCAGTACTTC. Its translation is CASSLDAGQETQYF. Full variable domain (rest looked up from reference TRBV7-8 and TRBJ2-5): GAGVSQSPRYKVAKRGQDVALRCDPISGHVSLFWYQQALGQGPEFLTYFQNEAQLDKSGLPSDRFFAERPEGSVSTLKIQRTQQEDSAVYLCASSLDAGQETQYFGPGTRLLVL.

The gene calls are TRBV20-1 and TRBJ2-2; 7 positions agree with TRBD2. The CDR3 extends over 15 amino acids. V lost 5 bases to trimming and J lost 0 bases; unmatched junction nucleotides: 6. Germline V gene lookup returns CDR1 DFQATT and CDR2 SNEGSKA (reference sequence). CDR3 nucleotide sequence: TGCAGTGCTCAACTAGCGTTTTCGAACACCGGGGAGCTGTTTTTT. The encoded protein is CSAQLAFSNTGELFF.

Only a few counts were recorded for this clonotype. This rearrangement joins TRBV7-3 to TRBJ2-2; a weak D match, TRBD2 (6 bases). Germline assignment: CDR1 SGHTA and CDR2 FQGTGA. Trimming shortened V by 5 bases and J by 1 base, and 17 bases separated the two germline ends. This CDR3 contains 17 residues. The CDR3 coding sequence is TGTGCCAGCAGCCCCCTGGGTGGAGGGGTGAACACCGGGGAGCTGTTTTTT. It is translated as CASSPLGGGVNTGELFF.

CDR3 protein: CATWGGPSYEQYV. In DNA, the CDR3 is TGTGCCACCTGGGGGGGGCCGTCCTACGAGCAGTACGTC. V gene TRBV28 combines with J gene TRBJ2-7; D might be TRBD2 (7 bases). CDR1 is MDHEN, CDR2 SYDVKM, per germline. The CDR3 extends over 13 amino acids. V was clipped by 10 bases and J by 1 base, with 14 bases between them.

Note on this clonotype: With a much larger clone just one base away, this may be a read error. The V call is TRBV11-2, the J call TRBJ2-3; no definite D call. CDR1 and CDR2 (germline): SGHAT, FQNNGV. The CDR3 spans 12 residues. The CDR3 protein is CASSFSRDTQFF. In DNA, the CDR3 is TGTGCCAGCAGCTTTTCCCGCGATACGCAGTTTTTT.

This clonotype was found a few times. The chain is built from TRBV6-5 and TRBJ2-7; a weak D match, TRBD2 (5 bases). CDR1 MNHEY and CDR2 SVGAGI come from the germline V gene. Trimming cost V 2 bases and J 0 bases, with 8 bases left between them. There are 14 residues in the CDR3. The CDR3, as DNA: TGTGCCAGCAGTTACGCCGGGATCTCCTACGAGCAGTACTTC. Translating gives CASSYAGISYEQYF.

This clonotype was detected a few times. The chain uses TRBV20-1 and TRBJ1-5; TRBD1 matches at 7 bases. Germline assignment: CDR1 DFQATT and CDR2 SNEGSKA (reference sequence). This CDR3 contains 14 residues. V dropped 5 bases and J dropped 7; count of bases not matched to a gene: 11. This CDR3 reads CSAQGGGRYQPQHF. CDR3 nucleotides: TGCAGTGCTCAGGGGGGGGGGCGATACCAGCCCCAGCATTTT.

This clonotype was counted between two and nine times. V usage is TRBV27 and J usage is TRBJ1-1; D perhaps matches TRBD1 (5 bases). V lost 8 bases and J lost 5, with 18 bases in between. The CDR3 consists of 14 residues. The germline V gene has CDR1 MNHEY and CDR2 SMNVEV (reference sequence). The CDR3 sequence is CASAIGGALTEAFF. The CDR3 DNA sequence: TGTGCCAGCGCAATAGGTGGGGCTCTGACTGAAGCTTTCTTT.

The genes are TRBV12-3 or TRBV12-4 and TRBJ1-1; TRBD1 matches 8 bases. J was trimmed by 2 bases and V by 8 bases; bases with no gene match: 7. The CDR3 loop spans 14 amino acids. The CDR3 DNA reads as TGTGCCAGCCGAAAACAGGGGGTAAACACTGAAGCTTTCTTT. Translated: CASRKQGVNTEAFF.

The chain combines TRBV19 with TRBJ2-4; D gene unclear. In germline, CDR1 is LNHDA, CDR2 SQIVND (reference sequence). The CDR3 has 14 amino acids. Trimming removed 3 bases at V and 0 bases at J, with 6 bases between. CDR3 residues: CASSIALAKNIQYF. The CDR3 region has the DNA TGTGCCAGTAGTATCGCCCTAGCCAAAAACATTCAGTACTTC.

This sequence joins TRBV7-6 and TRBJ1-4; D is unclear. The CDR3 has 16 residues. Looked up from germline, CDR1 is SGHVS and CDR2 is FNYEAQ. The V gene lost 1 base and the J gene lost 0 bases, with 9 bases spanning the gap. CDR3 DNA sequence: TGTGCCAGCAGCTTAGTAGTGAGGGCAACTAATGAAAAACTGTTTTTT. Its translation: CASSLVVRATNEKLFF.

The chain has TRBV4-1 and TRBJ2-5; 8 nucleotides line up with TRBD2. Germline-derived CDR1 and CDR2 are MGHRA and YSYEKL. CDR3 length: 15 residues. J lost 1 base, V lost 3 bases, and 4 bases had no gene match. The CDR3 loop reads CASSQGRGVQETQYF. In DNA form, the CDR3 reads TGCGCCAGCAGCCAGGGGCGGGGGGTCCAAGAGACCCAGTACTTC.

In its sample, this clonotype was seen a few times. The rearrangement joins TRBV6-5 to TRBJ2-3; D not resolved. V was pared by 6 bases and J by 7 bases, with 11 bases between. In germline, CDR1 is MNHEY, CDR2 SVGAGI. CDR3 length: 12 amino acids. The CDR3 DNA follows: TGTGCCAGCAGCACGGATGGCAATACGCAGTATTTT. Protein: CASSTDGNTQYF.

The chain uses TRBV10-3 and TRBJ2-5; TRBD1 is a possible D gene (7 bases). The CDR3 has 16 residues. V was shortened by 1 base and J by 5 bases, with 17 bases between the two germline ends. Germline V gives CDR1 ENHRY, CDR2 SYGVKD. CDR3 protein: CAISELATGAGETQYF. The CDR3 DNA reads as TGTGCCATCAGTGAGTTGGCAACAGGGGCGGGGGAGACCCAGTACTTC.

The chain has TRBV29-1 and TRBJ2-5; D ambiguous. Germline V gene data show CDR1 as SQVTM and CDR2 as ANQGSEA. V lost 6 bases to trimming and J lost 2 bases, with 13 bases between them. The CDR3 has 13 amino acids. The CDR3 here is CSVQTNTQETQYF. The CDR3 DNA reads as TGCAGCGTCCAAACGAACACGCAAGAGACCCAGTACTTC.

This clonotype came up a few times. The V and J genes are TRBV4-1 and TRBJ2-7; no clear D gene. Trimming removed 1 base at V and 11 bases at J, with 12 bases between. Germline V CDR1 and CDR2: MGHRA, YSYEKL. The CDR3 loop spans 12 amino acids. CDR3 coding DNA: TGCGCCAGCAGCCAAGCCAGGTTTCCTGAGTACTTC. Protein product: CASSQARFPEYF.

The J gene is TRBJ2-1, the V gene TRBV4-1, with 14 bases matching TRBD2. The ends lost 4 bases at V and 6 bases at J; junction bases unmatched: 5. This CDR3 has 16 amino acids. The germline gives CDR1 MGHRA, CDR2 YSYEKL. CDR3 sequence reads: CASSPLGTSGGNEQFF. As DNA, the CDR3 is TGCGCCAGCAGCCCGCTGGGGACTAGCGGGGGCAATGAGCAGTTCTTC.

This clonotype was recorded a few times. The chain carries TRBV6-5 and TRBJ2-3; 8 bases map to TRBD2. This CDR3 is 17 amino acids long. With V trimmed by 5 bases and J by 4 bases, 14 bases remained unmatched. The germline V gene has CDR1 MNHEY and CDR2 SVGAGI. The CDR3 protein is CASSDKKERGKADTQYF. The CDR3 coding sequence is TGTGCCAGCAGTGATAAAAAGGAGCGGGGGAAGGCAGATACGCAGTATTTT.

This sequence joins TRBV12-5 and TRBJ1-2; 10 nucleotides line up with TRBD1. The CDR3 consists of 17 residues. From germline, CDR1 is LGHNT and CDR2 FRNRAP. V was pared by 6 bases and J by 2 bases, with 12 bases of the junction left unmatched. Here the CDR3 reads CASGPTTGGYSNYGYTF. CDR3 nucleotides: TGTGCTAGTGGACCGACGACAGGGGGCTACTCCAACTATGGCTACACCTTC.

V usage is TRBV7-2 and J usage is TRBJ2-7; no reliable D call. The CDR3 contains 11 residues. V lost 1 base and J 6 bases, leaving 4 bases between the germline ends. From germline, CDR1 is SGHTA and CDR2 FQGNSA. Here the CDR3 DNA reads TGTGCCAGCAGCTTAGACAGCGAGCAGTACTTC. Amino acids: CASSLDSEQYF.

The chain's CDR3 is CASNCPGLTKCTGELFF. The CDR3 coding sequence is TGTGCCAGCAATTGCCCGGGACTGACGAAATGTACCGGGGAGCTGTTTTTT. J is TRBJ2-2 and V is TRBV25-1; tentative D call: TRBD2 (6 bases). Germline V gene sequence: CDR1 MGHDK, CDR2 SYGVNS. This CDR3 has 17 amino acids. The germline V and J ends were trimmed by 7 bases and 5 bases, with 23 bases remaining between them.

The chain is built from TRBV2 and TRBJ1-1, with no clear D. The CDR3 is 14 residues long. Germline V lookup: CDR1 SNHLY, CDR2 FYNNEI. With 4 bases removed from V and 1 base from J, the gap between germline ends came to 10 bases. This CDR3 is CASSVRRRNTEAFF. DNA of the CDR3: TGTGCCAGCAGTGTCCGACGGCGGAACACTGAAGCTTTCTTT.